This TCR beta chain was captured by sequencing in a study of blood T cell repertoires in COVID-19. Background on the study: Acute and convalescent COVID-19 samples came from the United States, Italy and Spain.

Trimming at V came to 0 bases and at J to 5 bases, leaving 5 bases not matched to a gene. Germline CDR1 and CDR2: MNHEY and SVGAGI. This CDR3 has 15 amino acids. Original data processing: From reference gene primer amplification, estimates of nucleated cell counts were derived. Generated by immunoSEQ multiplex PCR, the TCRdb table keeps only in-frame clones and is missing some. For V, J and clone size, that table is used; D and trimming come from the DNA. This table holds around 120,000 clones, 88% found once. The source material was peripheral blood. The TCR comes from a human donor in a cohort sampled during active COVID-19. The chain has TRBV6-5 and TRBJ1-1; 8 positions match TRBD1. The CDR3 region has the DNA TGTGCCAGCAGTTACTCTCTTCAGGGGGCAACTGAAGCTTTCTTT. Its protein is CASSYSLQGATEAFF.